This TCR beta chain is from a study of shared clonotypes between healthy human individuals. The wider study: Per donor, CD8 memory used one plate, CD8 naive used two, CD4 memory used three and CD4 naive used three.

The V gene's germline CDR1 is LGHNT and CDR2 FRNRAP. The CDR3 loop spans 14 amino acids. Profiled with immunoSEQ multiplex PCR; TCRdb holds only in-frame clones, not every one. The repertoire consists of around 2.5 million clones, with 93% occurring once and the leading ten covering roughly 0.39%. Whole-study findings and limits: A generally larger estimated richness was seen in naive subsets than in memory subsets.

Regarding this clone: As yet, its antigen is unknown. One end of the junction is discordant with germline, which a read error may explain.

This sequence was found in a man aged 18 to 29 in good health. Some clones in this sample may be carry-over from other donors' samples. The rearrangement uses TRBV12-5 and TRBJ2-5, with TRBD2 matching 7 bases. Sequencing was done on a sample of naive CD4+ T cells from PBMCs. The subset: CD45RA+ positively selected. DNA for the CDR3: TGTACTAGTGGAGTGGGGGGGTTTCTAGAGACCCAGTACTTC. It is translated as CTSGVGGFLETQYF.